One sample yielded the 15 T cell receptor beta chains listed below, sequenced in a study of T cells in Graves' hyperthyroidism and ophthalmopathy (dated by TCRdb to the late 2010s). Library preparation used multiplex PCR. Reads for this sample came from an Illumina HiSeq 2000. The TCR beta CDR3 regions were amplified from RNA transcripts. The first round of RT-PCR for the TCR CDR3 was performed with the HTBI primer set and the Qiagen OneStep RT-PCR kit. TCRdb took the public reads, trimmed them with fastp at Q25, ran MiXCR for clone calling and kept in-frame beta chains. Each entry merges the rows of one CDR3 protein and shows their most common DNA and genes. The sample includes roughly 250,000 distinct CDR3 sequences, with just over 14% observed a single time. The ten largest clonotypes hold more than 10% of the sample. Sample: blood. All receptors derive from a middle-aged woman with Graves' hyperthyroidism that later progressed to Graves' ophthalmopathy.

This clonotype has ten or more counts. This chain uses TRBV20-1 with TRBJ2-1, with 8 bases that match TRBD1. CDR1 DFQATT and CDR2 SNEGSKA come from the germline V gene (reference sequence). The length of the CDR3 is 13 residues. The ends lost 5 bases at V and 7 bases at J; junction bases unmatched: 7. The CDR3 sequence: CSAETGATNEQFF. The CDR3 DNA reads as TGCAGTGCTGAGACAGGGGCTACGAATGAGCAGTTCTTC.

In this sample, this clonotype turned up many times. The chain joins TRBV4-1 to TRBJ1-6; maybe TRBD1 (6 bases). This CDR3 has 17 amino acids. Trimming removed 1 base at V and 10 bases at J, with 20 bases between. CDR1 is MGHRA and CDR2 is YSYEKL in the germline V gene. The CDR3 nucleotides read TGCGCCAGCAGCCAAGGACCGGGGGGCCTTTTTGACTCACCCCTCCACTTT. The encoded protein is CASSQGPGGLFDSPLHF.

The rearrangement joins TRBV19 to TRBJ2-3; tentatively, D is TRBD2 (6 bases). Germline CDR1 is LNHDA and CDR2 is SQIVND (reference sequence). This CDR3 comprises 15 residues. With 6 bases removed from V and 6 bases from J, the gap between germline ends came to 19 bases. Here the CDR3 DNA reads TGTGCCAGTAGGGAGTTAGCCCGGGAGTTGGATACGCAGTATTTT. It translates to CASRELARELDTQYF.

In its sample, this clonotype was seen a few times. The chain employs TRBV27 and TRBJ2-1; the D is unclear. Trimming stripped 3 bases from V and 7 bases from J, with 10 bases between. In germline, CDR1 is MNHEY, CDR2 SMNVEV (reference sequence). The CDR3 length is 13 residues. As DNA, the CDR3 is TGTGCCAGCAGTTTTTCATTCAGAAATGAGCAGTTCTTC. Translated: CASSFSFRNEQFF.

This clonotype appeared many times. This chain's CDR3 is CASSEALPHEQYF. The CDR3 DNA follows: TGTGCCAGCAGTGAAGCGCTTCCCCACGAGCAGTACTTC. The V call is TRBV6-1, the J call TRBJ2-7, with unresolved D. Trimming cost V 0 bases and J 5 bases, with 8 bases left between them. The CDR3 totals 13 residues. CDR1 and CDR2 from the germline V gene are MNHNS and SASEGT.

This chain links TRBV11-2 with TRBJ1-6, with 8 bases aligning to TRBD1. V was clipped by 3 bases and J by 9 bases; unmatched bases: 4. This CDR3 is 14 amino acids long. Germline loops: CDR1 SGHAT, CDR2 FQNNGV. The DNA of the CDR3 is TGTGCCAGCAGCTTTGGACAGGGCACTTCACCCCTCCACTTT. Translating it yields CASSFGQGTSPLHF. The complete variable domain, with remaining parts taken from reference TRBV11-2 and TRBJ1-6, reads EAGVAQSPRYKIIEKRQSVAFWCNPISGHATLYWYQQILGQGPKLLIQFQNNGVVDDSQLPKDRFSAERLKGVDSTLKIQPAKLEDSAVYLCASSFGQGTSPLHFGNGTRLTVT.

This clonotype has just a few counts. The chain recombines TRBV19 with TRBJ2-1; 15 bases are shared with TRBD2. CDR3 length: 17 residues. Germline CDR1 LNHDA, CDR2 SQIVND (reference sequence). The J segment lost 5 bases and the V segment lost 1 base, leaving 3 bases of the junction unmatched. The CDR3: CASSIAGLAGGNNEQFF. In DNA form, the CDR3 reads TGTGCCAGTAGTATAGCGGGACTAGCGGGAGGTAACAATGAGCAGTTCTTC.

The chain carries TRBV29-1 and TRBJ1-1; tentatively, D is TRBD1 (5 bases). The length of the CDR3 is 13 residues. Germline CDR1 and CDR2: SQVTM and ANQGSEA. Here the CDR3 reads CIYRRGMDTEAFF. The CDR3 DNA follows: TGCATCTACAGGAGAGGTATGGACACTGAAGCTTTCTTT.

This clonotype was counted a few times. V gene TRBV20-1 combines with J gene TRBJ2-2, with TRBD2 as a possible D gene (5 bases). Germline assignment: CDR1 DFQATT and CDR2 SNEGSKA (reference sequence). The CDR3 is 12 residues long. Trimming stripped 6 bases from V and 8 bases from J, with 13 bases between. The CDR3 region has the DNA TGCAGTGCCCGGAAGGACTTGGGGGAGCTGTTTTTT. Translation: CSARKDLGELFF.

This clonotype has ten or more counts. The rearrangement uses TRBV19 and TRBJ2-2, with 8 nucleotides matching TRBD1. V gave up 5 bases and J gave up 3 bases; unmatched junction bases: 11. Germline assignment: CDR1 LNHDA and CDR2 SQIVND (reference sequence). The CDR3 sequence is 17 residues long. In nucleotides, the CDR3 is TGTGCCAGTAGTCTCAGACAGGGGTCTTATGACACCGGGGAGCTGTTTTTT. Protein: CASSLRQGSYDTGELFF.

This clonotype was seen ten or more times. The genes are TRBV13 and TRBJ2-3; maybe TRBD2 (6 bases). Germline CDR1 and CDR2: PRHDT and FYEKMQ (reference sequence). Trimming cost V 3 bases and J 5 bases, with 15 bases left between them. The CDR3 consists of 15 residues. In nucleotides, the CDR3 is TGTGCCAGCAGCTTCTCGGCGGGGCGGAGAGATACGCAGTATTTT. Amino acids: CASSFSAGRRDTQYF.

The gene calls are TRBV6-5 and TRBJ1-2, with 10 bases identical to TRBD1. There are 16 residues in the CDR3. Germline lookup yields CDR1 MNHEY and CDR2 SVGAGI. The V and J ends lost 0 bases and 5 bases, in that order; junction bases with no gene match: 6. The DNA of the CDR3 is TGTGCCAGCAGTTACTCGAAAGGGACAGGGGCTTATGGCTACACCTTC. Translating it yields CASSYSKGTGAYGYTF.

A remark on this clonotype: Without the conserved terminal phenylalanine or tryptophan, this CDR3 likely stems from a read error. CDR3 loop: CASSKPGQGEETQYS. The CDR3 DNA reads as TGCGCCAGCAGCAAACCGGGACAGGGCGAAGAGACCCAGTACTCC. V and J are TRBV5-1 and TRBJ2-5; 9 positions match TRBD1. This CDR3 is built from 15 residues. In germline, CDR1 is SGHRS, CDR2 YFSETQ. Unmatched junction bases numbered 7, after V lost 4 bases and J lost 3 bases.

This clonotype was picked up a small number of times. The chain carries TRBV19 and TRBJ1-5; TRBD1 aligns across 8 bases. The CDR3 runs 15 residues. Germline V CDR1 and CDR2: LNHDA, SQIVND (reference sequence). The V segment lost 6 bases and the J segment 6 bases; nucleotides outside the gene matches: 10. CDR3 in DNA: TGTGCCAGTAGCAAGGACAGGGTGTCGGGTCAGCCCCAGCATTTT. The encoded protein is CASSKDRVSGQPQHF.

This clonotype was detected only a few times. The rearrangement uses TRBV24-1 and TRBJ2-3; 8 bases are shared with TRBD2. From germline, CDR1 is KGHDR and CDR2 SFDVKD. V shed 3 bases and J 0 bases; nucleotides not matched to a gene: 4. The CDR3 extends over 16 amino acids. CDR3 protein: CATSDTSGPSTDTQYF. CDR3 nucleotide sequence: TGTGCCACCAGTGATACTAGCGGCCCAAGCACAGATACGCAGTATTTT.